This TCR beta chain was captured in a study of shared clonotypes between healthy human individuals. Findings of the study overall: It was observed that about 5% of naive CD4 clonotypes were shared across several donors. Represented diversity, genetic and exposure-history alike, was limited by few donors.

The study drew all its donors from Caucasian adults living in Nashville, Tennessee. In the source study's methods: Junction-only sequences produced by ImmunoSEQ had no quality scores, so filtering differed. TCRdb keeps only in-frame clones here, not all; method: immunoSEQ multiplex PCR. The V and J calls and the clone size are those of that table, but D and trimming were determined from the DNA. Among about 1 million clones, under 80% were seen once, and the ten largest hold nearly 1.5%. Trimming pared 4 bases from V and 6 bases from J, leaving 10 bases between. Germline CDR1 is SNHLY and CDR2 is FYNNEI. CDR3 length: 13 amino acids. Regarding this clone: What it recognizes is unknown.

This sequence joins TRBV2 and TRBJ2-1; D call uncertain. The sequenced material came from memory CD4+ T cells sorted from blood. This sample's subset: CD45RA-negative fraction. This clonotype was obtained from a man younger than 30 in good health. CDR3 coding DNA: TGTGCCAGCAGTGTGGGCAGACCCAATGAGCAGTTCTTC. This translates into CASSVGRPNEQFF. Supplemented by reference TRBV2 and TRBJ2-1, the full variable domain reads EPEVTQTPSHQVTQMGQEVILRCVPISNHLYFYWYRQILGQKVEFLVSFYNNEISEKSEIFDDQFSVERPDGSNFTLKIRSTKLEDSAMYFCASSVGRPNEQFFGPGTRLTVL.